Below are 22 T cell receptor beta chains sequenced from a single sample in a study of a mutant IDH1 vaccine in newly diagnosed glioma. Profiled with immunoSEQ multiplex PCR; TCRdb holds only in-frame clones, not every one. The sample shows tens of thousands of clones, 90% to 95% of them seen only once. The antigens these receptors bind are not known. Time point indicated: week 11, during vaccination. Vaccination used 300 ug of mutant IDH1 20-mer peptide per dose, with topical imiquimod. This sample comprised PBMCs, obtained from a glioma patient whose treatment included an IDH1 peptide vaccine. Source of these receptors: a man over 45 with glioma.

The genes are TRBV2 and TRBJ2-2; D could derive from TRBD1 or TRBD2 (5 bases each). Looked up from germline, CDR1 is SNHLY and CDR2 is FYNNEI. Deletions cut 6 bases from V and 0 bases from J, with 11 bases between. CDR3 size: 15 residues. CDR3 nucleotides: TGTGCCAGCAGGAGGGGCTACTCGAACACCGGGGAGCTGTTTTTT. Translated: CASRRGYSNTGELFF.

V usage is TRBV6-4 and J usage is TRBJ2-7; D gene unclear. Germline V gene lookup returns CDR1 MRHNA and CDR2 SNTAGT. The CDR3 loop spans 10 amino acids. CDR3 in DNA: TGTGCGGGCAGCTCCTACGAGCAGTACTTC. This codes for CAGSSYEQYF.

The J gene is TRBJ2-1, the V gene TRBV9, with TRBD2 identical over 7 bases. This CDR3 comprises 15 residues. J lost 0 bases, V lost 3 bases, and 3 bases had no gene match. Germline V gene lookup returns CDR1 SGDLS and CDR2 YYNGEE. Here the CDR3 reads CASSGGTTSYNEQFF. The CDR3 coding sequence is TGTGCCAGCAGCGGTGGGACTACCTCCTACAATGAGCAGTTCTTC.

V is TRBV5-1 and J is TRBJ1-1; 9 bases fit TRBD1. V lost 1 base to trimming and J lost 0 bases; unmatched junction nucleotides: 10. Germline assignment: CDR1 SGHRS and CDR2 YFSETQ. The CDR3 is 18 amino acids. For the CDR3, the DNA is TGCGCCAGCAGCTTGAGTGGACAGGGGCCTAGCATGAACACTGAAGCTTTCTTT. Protein: CASSLSGQGPSMNTEAFF.

V is TRBV7-9 and J is TRBJ2-1; TRBD2 aligns across 7 bases. The CDR3 totals 15 residues. V lost 1 base to trimming and J lost 5 bases; unmatched junction nucleotides: 5. Germline V lookup: CDR1 SEHNR, CDR2 FQNEAQ (reference sequence). CDR3 loop: CASSLDTTSHNEQFF. CDR3 bases: TGTGCCAGCAGCTTAGATACGACTAGCCACAATGAGCAGTTCTTC. Drawing the rest from reference TRBV7-9 and TRBJ2-1, the complete variable domain is DTGVSQNPRHKITKRGQNVTFRCDPISEHNRLYWYRQTLGQGPEFLTYFQNEAQLEKSRLLSDRFSAERPKGSFSTLEIQRTEQGDSAMYLCASSLDTTSHNEQFFGPGTRLTVL.

This chain joins TRBV4-1 and TRBJ2-1; 7 nucleotides align to TRBD2. The CDR3 is made up of 13 amino acids. CDR1 MGHRA and CDR2 YSYEKL come from the germline V gene. J was trimmed by 15 bases and V by 3 bases; bases with no gene match: 11. The CDR3 DNA reads as TGCGCCAGCAGCCAGCTCTACGGGACTAACCGGTTCTTC. This sequence encodes CASSQLYGTNRFF.

This clone was picked up a small number of times. The chain links TRBV18 to TRBJ1-1; D remains ambiguous. Deletions cut 3 bases from V and 7 bases from J, with 9 bases between. CDR1 is KGHSH and CDR2 is LQKENI in the germline V gene. The CDR3 runs to 12 residues. The CDR3 DNA reads TGTGCCAGCTCACCGGAAACACTTGAAGCTTTCTTT. Encoded protein: CASSPETLEAFF.

With respect to this clone: One end of the junction does not line up with germline, which may come from a read error. The CDR3 is CSAGRSEGF. DNA of the CDR3: TGCAGTGCTGGACGATCCGAGGGCTTC. The J gene is TRBJ2-7, the V gene TRBV20-1; a possible D gene is TRBD2 (5 bases). Germline V gene data show CDR1 as DFQATT and CDR2 as SNEGSKA (reference sequence). The CDR3 sequence is 9 residues long.

V usage is TRBV7-9 and J usage is TRBJ2-7; no firm D call. Germline V gene sequence: CDR1 SEHNR, CDR2 FQNEAQ (reference sequence). With 1 base removed from V and 1 base from J, the gap between germline ends came to 14 bases. This CDR3 has 16 residues. DNA for the CDR3: TGTGCCAGCAGCTTAGACTCTTTGGGCTTTTCCTACGAGCAGTACTTC. Translating gives CASSLDSLGFSYEQYF.

The J gene is TRBJ2-3, the V gene TRBV6-6; maybe TRBD2 (7 bases). Trimming pared 8 bases from V and 8 bases from J, leaving 8 bases between. From germline, CDR1 is MNHNY and CDR2 SVGAGI (reference sequence). This CDR3 spans 10 amino acids. CDR3 DNA sequence: TGTGCCAGCCGGGGGGCTACGCAGTATTTT. Translating it yields CASRGATQYF.

This clone appeared once. V and J are TRBV5-5 and TRBJ1-1; D gene ambiguous. The germline V gene encodes CDR1 SGHKS and CDR2 YYEKEE (reference sequence). This CDR3 region has 15 residues. V was clipped by 3 bases and J by 5 bases, with 17 bases between them. CDR3 protein: CASSSSFLVGTEAFF. The CDR3 nucleotides read TGTGCCAGCAGCTCCTCTTTCCTAGTTGGGACTGAAGCTTTCTTT. The full variable domain, completed using reference TRBV5-5 and TRBJ1-1, is DAGVTQSPTHLIKTRGQQVTLRCSPISGHKSVSWYQQVLGQGPQFIFQYYEKEERGRGNFPDRFSARQFPNYSSELNVNALLLGDSALYLCASSSSFLVGTEAFFGQGTRLTVV.

This chain links TRBV4-1 with TRBJ2-3; perhaps TRBD1 as D (6 bases). Trimming pared 1 base from V and 1 base from J, leaving 15 bases between. Per germline, CDR1 MGHRA and CDR2 YSYEKL. The CDR3 contains 17 residues. CDR3 sequence: CASSQGPHRDRTDTQYF. The CDR3 bases are TGCGCCAGCAGCCAAGGCCCACACAGGGATCGCACAGATACGCAGTATTTT.

This clone was detected only once. V and J are TRBV28 and TRBJ1-4; D gene uncertain. V was pared by 9 bases and J by 4 bases, with 12 bases between. Germline-derived CDR1 and CDR2 are MDHEN and SYDVKM. CDR3 size: 13 residues. As DNA, the CDR3 is TGTGCCAGTACGACTACGTTTAATGAAAAACTGTTTTTT. Translation: CASTTTFNEKLFF.

In nucleotides, the CDR3 is TGCAGCGGCGGGGGGGGCGAGGCATCAGATACGCAGTATTTT. Translating gives CSGGGGEASDTQYF. The gene calls are TRBV29-1 and TRBJ2-3; 9 nucleotides match TRBD2. The CDR3 runs 14 residues. After removal of 7 bases from V and 4 bases from J, the junction contained 9 bases not matched to a gene. Germline-derived CDR1 and CDR2 are SQVTM and ANQGSEA.

V is TRBV4-3 and J is TRBJ2-2; D uncertain. Germline V gene lookup returns CDR1 LGHNA and CDR2 YSLEER. The V end lost 1 base, the J end lost 1 base, and 7 bases lay between the germline ends. The CDR3 sequence is 15 residues long. In DNA, the CDR3 is TGCGCCAGCAGCCAAGGGGTCAGGAACACCGGGGAGCTGTTTTTT. Residues: CASSQGVRNTGELFF.

The CDR3 DNA reads as TGTGCCAGTAGGTCGGCAGGGCTAAATCAGCCCCAGCATTTT. It specifies CASRSAGLNQPQHF. The chain has TRBV19 and TRBJ1-5, with D perhaps matching TRBD1 (5 bases). The CDR3 covers 14 residues. V shed 6 bases and J shed 4 bases, with 13 bases lying between them. Germline V lookup: CDR1 LNHDA, CDR2 SQIVND (reference sequence).

This rearrangement joins TRBV5-1 to TRBJ2-7, with D possibly being TRBD1 or TRBD2 (5 bases each). This CDR3 spans 16 amino acids. With 2 bases removed from V and 0 bases from J, the gap between germline ends came to 15 bases. Germline V gene sequence: CDR1 SGHRS, CDR2 YFSETQ. CDR3 DNA: TGCGCCAGCAGCTTCTCCAGGGACGTAAGCTCCTACGAGCAGTACTTC. Protein: CASSFSRDVSSYEQYF.

The genes are TRBV6-5 and TRBJ1-6; 10 nucleotides agree with TRBD1. The V segment lost 4 bases and the J segment 10 bases; nucleotides outside the gene matches: 7. Germline assignment: CDR1 MNHEY and CDR2 SVGAGI. The CDR3 extends over 15 amino acids. CDR3 in DNA: TGTGCCAGCAGTTCCTTCGGACAGGGGGAATCACCCCTCCACTTT. It is translated as CASSSFGQGESPLHF.

This clone is a singleton in its sample. The chain recombines TRBV18 with TRBJ2-7; 7 bases map to TRBD2. J was trimmed by 6 bases and V by 6 bases; bases with no gene match: 2. Germline assignment: CDR1 KGHSH and CDR2 LQKENI. CDR3 length equals 11 residues. CDR3 loop: CASSGEGEQYF. The CDR3 coding sequence is TGTGCCAGCTCGGGGGAGGGCGAGCAGTACTTC.

The J gene is TRBJ1-5, the V gene TRBV18; tentatively, D is TRBD1 (5 bases). Germline-derived CDR1 and CDR2 are KGHSH and LQKENI. The CDR3 is 15 residues long. V gave up 3 bases and J gave up 0 bases, with 9 bases separating them. The CDR3 spells CASSPPGISNQPQHF. The CDR3 coding sequence is TGTGCCAGCTCACCTCCAGGGATTAGCAATCAGCCCCAGCATTTT.

CDR3 amino acids: CASTNRDEQYF. DNA for the CDR3: TGTGCCAGCACAAACAGGGACGAGCAGTACTTC. This chain links TRBV6-6 with TRBJ2-7; D might be TRBD1 (6 bases). The V end lost 7 bases, the J end lost 5 bases, and 9 bases lay between the germline ends. Germline CDR1 and CDR2: MNHNY and SVGAGI (reference sequence). This CDR3 region has 11 residues.

This chain links TRBV6-1 with TRBJ1-1; D possibly corresponds to TRBD1 (6 bases). Germline V gene data show CDR1 as MNHNS and CDR2 as SASEGT. The CDR3 consists of 15 residues. Between the trimmed V and J ends, which lost 6 bases and 1 base, there was a span of 15 bases. The CDR3, as DNA: TGTGCCAGCAGCCAACAACAGGGAGCGAACACTGAAGCTTTCTTT. Residues: CASSQQQGANTEAFF.